This T cell receptor beta chain appears in the sequencing data of a study of early T cells in non-severe SARS-CoV-2 infection. About this clonotype itself: The antigen is not known.

The CDR3 consists of 14 residues. V shed 7 bases and J shed 4 bases, with 14 bases lying between them. Germline CDR1 MNHEY, CDR2 SVGEGT. Study observations and caveats: Sequences matched to VDJdb favored anti-spike CD8 responses, while private and CD4 specificities were missed.

Attachment of unique molecular identifiers was made to individual cDNA molecules. TCRdb fed the 5' RACE reads into MiXCR, producing one record per CDR3 protein. Here the sample spans around 98,000 distinct CDR3 sequences, 11% being singletons. This TCR derives from an adult who was a healthcare worker with PCR-confirmed SARS-CoV-2 infection or an uninfected control (not recorded which). V usage is TRBV6-2 or TRBV6-3 and J usage is TRBJ1-3; no clear D. The sample was whole blood. The CDR3 spells CASILDLSGNTIYF. CDR3 sequence (DNA): TGTGCCAGCATTCTGGACCTATCGGGAAACACCATATATTTT.